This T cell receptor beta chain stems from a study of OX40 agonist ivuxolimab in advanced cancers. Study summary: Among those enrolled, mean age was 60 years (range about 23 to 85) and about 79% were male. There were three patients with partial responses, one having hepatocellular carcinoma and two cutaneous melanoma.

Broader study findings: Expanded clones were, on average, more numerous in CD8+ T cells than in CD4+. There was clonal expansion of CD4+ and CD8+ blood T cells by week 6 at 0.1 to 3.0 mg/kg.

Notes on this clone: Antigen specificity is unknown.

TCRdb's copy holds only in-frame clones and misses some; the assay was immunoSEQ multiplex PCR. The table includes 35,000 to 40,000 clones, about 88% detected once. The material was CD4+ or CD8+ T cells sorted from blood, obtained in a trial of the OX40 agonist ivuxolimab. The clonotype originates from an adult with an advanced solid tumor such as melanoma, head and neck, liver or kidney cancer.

The CDR3 DNA reads as TGTGCCAGCAGCTTAGGCAGGAGTAATGAAAAACTGTTTTTT. Residues: CASSLGRSNEKLFF. The genes are TRBV7-6 and TRBJ1-4; D remains unclear. This CDR3 is 14 amino acids long. CDR1 is SGHVS and CDR2 is FNYEAQ in the germline V gene. V was pared by 1 base and J by 4 bases, with 7 bases between.